This T cell receptor beta chain was identified during a study of blood T cells in healthy people across ages. With a J-beta primer mix and a sample-barcoded 5' primer, a second PCR ran about 7 to 12 cycles. Using its own MiXCR run on the 5' RACE reads, TCRdb lists one record per CDR3 protein. The sample carries 800,000 to 950,000 distinct CDR3 sequences, around 49% recorded once. Per the germline V gene, CDR1 is SGHRS and CDR2 is YFSETQ. The CDR3 sequence is 17 residues long. V was pared by 2 bases and J by 1 base, with 8 bases of the junction left unmatched. The chain recombines TRBV5-1 with TRBJ2-3; 9 bases are a match to TRBD2. The sample consisted of blood. The TCR was taken from a man in his thirties or forties in good health. The CDR3 protein is CASSFSGGTPGTDTQYF. CDR3 nucleotide sequence: TGCGCCAGCAGCTTTAGCGGGGGAACCCCGGGCACAGATACGCAGTATTTT. Full variable domain (missing parts from reference TRBV5-1 and TRBJ2-3): KAGVTQTPRYLIKTRGQQVTLSCSPISGHRSVSWYQQTPGQGLQFLFEYFSETQRNKGNFPGRFSGRQFSNSRSEMNVSTLELGDSALYLCASSFSGGTPGTDTQYFGPGTRLTVL.